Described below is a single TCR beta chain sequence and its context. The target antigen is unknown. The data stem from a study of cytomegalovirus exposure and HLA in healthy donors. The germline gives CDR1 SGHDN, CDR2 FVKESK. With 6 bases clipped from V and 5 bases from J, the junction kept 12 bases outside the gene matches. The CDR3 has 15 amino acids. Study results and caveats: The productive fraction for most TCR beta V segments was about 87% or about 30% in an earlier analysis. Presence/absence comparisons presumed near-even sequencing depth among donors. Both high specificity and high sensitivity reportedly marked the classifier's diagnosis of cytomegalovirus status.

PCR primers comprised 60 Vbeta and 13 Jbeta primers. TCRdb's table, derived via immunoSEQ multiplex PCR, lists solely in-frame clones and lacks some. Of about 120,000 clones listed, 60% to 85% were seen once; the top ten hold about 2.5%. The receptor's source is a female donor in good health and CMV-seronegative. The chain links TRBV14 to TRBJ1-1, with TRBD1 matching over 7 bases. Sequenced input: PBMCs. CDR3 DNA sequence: TGTGCCAGCAGAGAAACAGGGGTAGGTGGGACTGAAGCTTTCTTT. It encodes CASRETGVGGTEAFF.